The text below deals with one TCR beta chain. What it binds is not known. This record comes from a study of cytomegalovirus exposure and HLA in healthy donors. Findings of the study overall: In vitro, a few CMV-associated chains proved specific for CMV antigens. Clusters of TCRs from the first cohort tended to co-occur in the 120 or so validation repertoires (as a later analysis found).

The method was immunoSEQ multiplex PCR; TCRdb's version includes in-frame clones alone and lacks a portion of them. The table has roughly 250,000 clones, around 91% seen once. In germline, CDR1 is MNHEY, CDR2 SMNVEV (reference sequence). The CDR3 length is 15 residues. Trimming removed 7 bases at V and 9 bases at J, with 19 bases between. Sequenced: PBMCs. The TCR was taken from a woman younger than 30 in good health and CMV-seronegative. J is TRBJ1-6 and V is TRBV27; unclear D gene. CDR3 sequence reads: CASTAAFSSGSPLHF. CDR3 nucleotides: TGTGCCAGCACCGCGGCCTTCTCCTCCGGTTCACCCCTCCACTTT.